Below, 11 T cell receptor beta chains from the same sample are listed, as sequenced in a study of T cell changes during pregnancy in multiple sclerosis. This table comes from immunoSEQ multiplex PCR, and its TCRdb copy is limited to in-frame clones, with some not included. The top ten clones hold roughly 0.94% of a sample with over 60,000 clones, roughly 93% of them seen once. The sequenced sample was peripheral blood, obtained in the first trimester of pregnancy. All receptors derive from a female donor with multiple sclerosis, enrolled in a pregnancy study.

This clone was counted a single time. The J gene is TRBJ2-3, the V gene TRBV2; 8 bases map to TRBD2. Trimming took 6 bases from V and 2 from J; bases not matched to a gene: 4. The germline gives CDR1 SNHLY, CDR2 FYNNEI. This CDR3 region has 14 residues. This chain's CDR3 is CASSLAGSTDTQYF. As DNA, the CDR3 is TGTGCCAGCAGCCTAGCGGGTTCCACAGATACGCAGTATTTT.

This chain uses TRBV6-5 with TRBJ2-1; the match to TRBD2 covers 8 bases. There are 15 residues in the CDR3. Germline V CDR1 and CDR2: MNHEY, SVGAGI. V gave up 3 bases and J gave up 5 bases; unmatched junction bases: 6. This CDR3 is CASSYGLAGHNEQFF. The CDR3 DNA reads TGTGCCAGCAGTTATGGACTAGCCGGGCACAATGAGCAGTTCTTC.

The V gene is TRBV2, the J gene TRBJ2-2, with TRBD1 identical over 9 bases. The germline V gene encodes CDR1 SNHLY and CDR2 FYNNEI. The V and J ends lost 6 bases and 6 bases, in that order; junction bases with no gene match: 8. The CDR3 has 15 amino acids. The CDR3 DNA sequence: TGTGCCAGCAGCCGGACAGGGGCTGGTGCCGGGGAGCTGTTTTTT. Protein sequence: CASSRTGAGAGELFF.

V is TRBV27 and J is TRBJ1-1; no clear D. There are 11 residues in the CDR3. Trimming pared 7 bases from V and 5 bases from J, leaving 8 bases between. CDR1 and CDR2 from the germline V gene are MNHEY and SMNVEV (reference sequence). The CDR3 is CASMGGTEAFF. In DNA, the CDR3 is TGTGCCAGCATGGGAGGAACTGAAGCTTTCTTT.

In DNA, the CDR3 is TGCGCCAGCAGCTCACTCGGGGGTAGCACAGATACGCAGTATTTT. Protein: CASSSLGGSTDTQYF. The chain joins TRBV5-1 to TRBJ2-3; the D gene is possibly TRBD2 (6 bases). V was shortened by 3 bases and J by 0 bases, with 11 bases between the two germline ends. The CDR3 has 15 residues. Germline loops: CDR1 SGHRS, CDR2 YFSETQ.

The chain employs TRBV7-2 and TRBJ2-3, with a weak D call TRBD1 (6 bases). This CDR3 is built from 15 residues. The V and J ends lost 3 bases and 6 bases respectively, with 16 bases between them. CDR1 and CDR2 from the germline V gene are SGHTA and FQGNSA. The CDR3 DNA is TGTGCCAGCAGCTTGCAGTGGGGGCTGGAGGATACGCAGTATTTT. Protein sequence: CASSLQWGLEDTQYF.

This rearrangement joins TRBV2 to TRBJ1-5, with D perhaps TRBD1 (5 bases). The germline V and J ends were trimmed by 7 bases and 3 bases, with 10 bases remaining between them. The CDR3 consists of 13 residues. Germline lookup yields CDR1 SNHLY and CDR2 FYNNEI. CDR3 coding DNA: TGTGCCAGCACAAGGGGAAACAATCAGCCCCAGCATTTT. This encodes CASTRGNNQPQHF. The variable domain in full, completed from reference TRBV2 and TRBJ1-5, reads EPEVTQTPSHQVTQMGQEVILRCVPISNHLYFYWYRQILGQKVEFLVSFYNNEISEKSEIFDDQFSVERPDGSNFTLKIRSTKLEDSAMYFCASTRGNNQPQHFGDGTRLSIL.

This chain joins TRBV2 and TRBJ2-3, with D maybe TRBD2 (6 bases). V lost 2 bases and J lost 7, with 13 bases in between. The CDR3 is 14 amino acids. Germline V gene lookup returns CDR1 SNHLY and CDR2 FYNNEI. The CDR3 is CASSEYGSGNTQYF. CDR3 coding DNA: TGTGCCAGCAGTGAATACGGGAGCGGAAATACGCAGTATTTT.

The gene calls are TRBV19 and TRBJ2-1, with D hard to call. Germline CDR1 reads LNHDA; CDR2 reads SQIVND (reference sequence). The CDR3 extends over 12 amino acids. V was clipped by 1 base and J by 6 bases, with 4 bases between them. DNA for the CDR3: TGTGCCAGTAGTATAGGCGCCAATGAGCAGTTCTTC. As protein: CASSIGANEQFF.

The rearrangement joins TRBV25-1 to TRBJ2-2, with a weak D call TRBD2 (6 bases). Trimming removed 8 bases at V and 4 bases at J, with 23 bases between. The CDR3 contains 17 residues. Germline V gene sequence: CDR1 MGHDK, CDR2 SYGVNS. This chain's CDR3 is CASGGEKGHYTTGELFF. As DNA, the CDR3 is TGTGCCAGCGGCGGGGAGAAGGGTCACTATACCACCGGGGAGCTGTTTTTT.

The chain is built from TRBV18 and TRBJ2-3, with TRBD2 matching over 10 bases. Germline CDR1 is KGHSH and CDR2 is LQKENI. The V segment lost 3 bases and the J segment 1 base; nucleotides outside the gene matches: 7. CDR3 length equals 17 residues. The CDR3 sequence: CASSPRGLAHRTDTQYF. The CDR3 nucleotides are TGTGCCAGCTCACCCCGGGGACTAGCGCACCGCACAGATACGCAGTATTTT.